Below are 3 T cell receptor beta chains sequenced from a single sample in a study of beta chain features in type 1 diabetes. Of the isolated RNA, all was reverse transcribed, and so the sequenced material was expressed TCRB transcripts. The protocol was immunoSEQ multiplex PCR, while the TCRdb copy is restricted to in-frame clones and leaves out a portion. The sample lists around 250,000 clones; 12% to 15% were seen once. Material: naive CD4+ T cells from blood. These receptors originate from a woman aged 40 to 50 in good health.

The V and J genes are TRBV18 and TRBJ2-3; TRBD2 might be the D (7 bases). The CDR3 is 16 amino acids. The germline V and J ends were trimmed by 1 base and 6 bases, with 17 bases remaining between them. CDR1 KGHSH and CDR2 LQKENI come from the germline V gene. CDR3 sequence reads: CASSPLPRGATDTQYF. The CDR3 nucleotides are TGTGCCAGCTCACCACTCCCCCGGGGGGCCACGGATACGCAGTATTTT.

The chain couples TRBV11-2 to TRBJ1-1; possible D gene TRBD1, 6 bases. Germline V lookup: CDR1 SGHAT, CDR2 FQNNGV. The V end was cut by 1 base, the J end by 2 bases, with 17 bases between. This CDR3 comprises 17 residues. DNA of the CDR3: TGTGCCAGCAGCTTAGGGGTCGGGGGGCGATTAAACACTGAAGCTTTCTTT. Protein product: CASSLGVGGRLNTEAFF.

Only a few counts were recorded for this clone. The V and J genes are TRBV7-9 and TRBJ1-2; D not resolved. CDR3 length: 11 amino acids. Trimming stripped 4 bases from V and 4 bases from J, with 4 bases between. Germline assignment: CDR1 SEHNR and CDR2 FQNEAQ (reference sequence). The CDR3 coding sequence is TGTGCCAGCAGCTCCTTCTATGGCTACACCTTC. It translates to CASSSFYGYTF.